Listed here is a single TCR beta chain. The antigen is not known. The CDR3 loop spans 14 amino acids. Germline CDR1 and CDR2: MNHEY and SVGEGT. V was pared by 6 bases and J by 5 bases, with 9 bases of the junction left unmatched. This sample is part of a study of blood T cells in healthy people across ages. Study-level findings and limits: Significant beta diversity loss was already apparent by age 40, declining roughly linearly. Strongly correlated with naive T cell percentage was TCR beta diversity.

A second PCR, run for roughly 7 to 11 cycles, used a sample-barcoded 5' primer plus a J-beta primer mix. TCRdb itself ran the 5' RACE reads through MiXCR, one entry per CDR3 protein. The sample comprises roughly 500,000 distinct CDR3 sequences, 25% to 30% of which are singletons, and less than 20% rests with the top ten. Every donor contributed roughly 10 milliliters of peripheral blood by blood draw. Whenever a sample was processed, at least 7 million PBMCs were isolated. The sequence came from a woman in her 70s in good health. The chain has TRBV6-2 or TRBV6-3 and TRBJ2-7; TRBD1 agrees at 8 bases. The specimen was blood. The CDR3 nucleotides are TGTGCCAGCAGGGACCGACAGGGGATCGACGAGCAGTACTTC. Protein product: CASRDRQGIDEQYF.